This entry features one T cell receptor (beta chain) sequence. The sample belongs to a study of T cell changes during pregnancy in multiple sclerosis. This CDR3 is 19 amino acids long. The protocol was immunoSEQ multiplex PCR, while the TCRdb copy is restricted to in-frame clones and leaves out a portion. The sample shows 30,000 to 45,000 clones, about 90% of them seen only once. The chain combines TRBV21-1 with TRBJ1-5; the DNA was not used to check the table's D call, TRBD1. TRBV21-1 represents a pseudogene. The receptor was derived from a female donor with multiple sclerosis, enrolled in a pregnancy study. This specimen consisted of CD4+ T cells from peripheral blood mononuclear cells, obtained before pregnancy. CDR3 DNA sequence: TGTGCCACCAACCTCCTCCCGGGACAGGGTGCGATAGGTAATCAGCCCCAGCATTTT. It encodes CATNLLPGQGAIGNQPQHF.